This TCR beta chain is drawn from a study of blood T cell repertoires in COVID-19. Here immunoSEQ multiplex PCR was the method, and the copy in TCRdb shows in-frame clones only, minus some. In the table there are a few hundred thousand clones, approximately 88% of which are singletons. This clonotype originated in a woman between 25 and 40 years old with COVID-19, enrolled during active disease. The specimen sequenced was peripheral blood.

The CDR3 protein is CAWSGFLSDTQYF. As DNA, the CDR3 is TGTGCCTGGAGCGGGTTTTTATCAGATACGCAGTATTTT. The genes are TRBV30 and TRBJ2-3; D not resolved. The CDR3 loop spans 13 amino acids. Germline CDR1 and CDR2: GTSNPN and SVGIG (reference sequence). Trimming shortened V by 3 bases and J by 4 bases, and 11 bases separated the two germline ends.